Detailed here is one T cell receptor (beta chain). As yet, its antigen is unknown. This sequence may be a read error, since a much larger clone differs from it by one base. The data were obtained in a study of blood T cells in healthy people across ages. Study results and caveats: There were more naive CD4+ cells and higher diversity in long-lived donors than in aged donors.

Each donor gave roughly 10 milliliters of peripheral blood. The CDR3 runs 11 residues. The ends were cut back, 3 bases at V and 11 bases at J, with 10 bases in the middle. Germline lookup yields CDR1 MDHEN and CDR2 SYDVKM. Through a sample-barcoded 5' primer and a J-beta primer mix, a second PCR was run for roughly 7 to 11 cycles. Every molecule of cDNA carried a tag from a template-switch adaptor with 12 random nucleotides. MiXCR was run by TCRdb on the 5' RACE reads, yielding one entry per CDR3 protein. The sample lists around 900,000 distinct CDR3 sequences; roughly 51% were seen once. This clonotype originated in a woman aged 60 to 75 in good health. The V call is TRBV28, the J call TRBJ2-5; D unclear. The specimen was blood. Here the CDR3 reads CASSFTGDQYF. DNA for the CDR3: TGTGCCAGCAGTTTTACTGGGGATCAGTACTTC.